This T cell receptor beta chain was identified during a study of vaccination and CD4 T cells after COVID-19. Findings of the study overall: Convalescent patients saw a median about 85% of their reactive clones show up only after vaccination. Convalescent patients were relatively few, and early post-infection timepoints were missing.

An Oncomine TCR Beta short-read assay was used to sequence the DNA from cultured CD4+ T cells. Once CD4+ T cells had been cultured, genomic DNA was extracted from them. TCRdb re-called the PCR reads with MiXCR, one entry per CDR3 protein. This table holds some 10,000 distinct CDR3 sequences, 28% found once. Germline lookup yields CDR1 LNHDA and CDR2 SQIVND (reference sequence). The CDR3 covers 14 residues. The V end lost 3 bases, the J end lost 6 bases, and 15 bases lay between the germline ends. This clonotype has a handful of counts. Its antigen is unidentified. Treatment defined: approximately 10-day PBMC culture with coronavirus spike peptide pools or control peptides (ViraFEST assay). The unexposed donor provided CD4+ T cells, which were taken before the COVID-19 pandemic (2011-2018). After being plated at 1.5 million to 2 million per well, PBMCs were cultured with roughly 9.3 IU/ml IL-2 and around 9.2 ug/ml peptide pools.

The chain carries TRBV19 and TRBJ2-7, with D perhaps matching TRBD2 (5 bases). The receptor's source is a human donor in good health. The specimen sequenced was CD4+ T cells from blood, cultured in vitro. The CDR3 DNA is TGTGCCAGTAGTATGCAGAGGGCGTCCCGCGAGCAGTACTTC. Protein: CASSMQRASREQYF.